Below are 19 T cell receptor beta chains sequenced from a single sample in a study of response to subunit inactivated influenza vaccine. TCRdb ran MiXCR on the RT-PCR reads and lists one entry per CDR3 protein. In the table there are 500,000 to 600,000 distinct CDR3 sequences, about 11% of which are singletons. The sequencing used PBMCs from blood, collected on the day of vaccination. Receptors originate from a man in his fifties or sixties who received an inactivated influenza vaccine.

This clonotype was seen only a few times. The J gene is TRBJ2-1, the V gene TRBV7-2; 14 nucleotides align to TRBD2. CDR3 size: 17 residues. Trimming removed 5 bases from V and 10 bases from J; junction bases left unmatched: 13. Germline V lookup: CDR1 SGHTA, CDR2 FQGNSA. The CDR3 coding sequence is TGTGCCAGCAGCCCCCTCGGGTGGGGACTAGCGGGGGAGGAGCAGTTCTTC. It translates to CASSPLGWGLAGEEQFF.

This clonotype has ten or more counts. The chain carries TRBV27 and TRBJ2-2; D not resolved. The CDR3 totals 16 residues. The ends were cut back, 3 bases at V and 1 base at J, with 12 bases in the middle. CDR1 is MNHEY and CDR2 is SMNVEV in the germline V gene (reference sequence). The CDR3 loop is CASSLLVGENTGELFF. The CDR3 nucleotides are TGTGCCAGCAGTTTGCTTGTGGGCGAGAACACCGGGGAGCTGTTTTTT.

The chain combines TRBV7-2 with TRBJ2-7; 7 nucleotides agree with TRBD1. V lost 6 bases, J lost 2 bases, and 13 bases stayed unmatched. The CDR3 is 16 amino acids. Germline CDR1 reads SGHTA; CDR2 reads FQGNSA. The CDR3 here is CASSPKVGQRPYEQYF. For the CDR3, the DNA is TGTGCCAGCAGTCCTAAGGTGGGACAGAGACCCTACGAGCAGTACTTC.

A word on this clonotype: A much larger clone is a single base away; this may be a read error. V usage is TRBV6-2 or TRBV6-3 and J usage is TRBJ1-5; D might be TRBD1 (5 bases). The germline V gene encodes CDR1 MNHEY and CDR2 SVGEGT. This CDR3 has 13 residues. V gave up 2 bases and J gave up 6 bases, with 8 bases separating them. The CDR3 loop is CASSYGRVQPQHF. The DNA for the CDR3 is TGTGCCAGCAGTTACGGCAGGGTTCAGCCCCAGCATTTT.

The J gene is TRBJ2-3, the V gene TRBV29-1; the D gene is possibly TRBD2 (7 bases). Germline lookup yields CDR1 SQVTM and CDR2 ANQGSEA. V shed 3 bases and J shed 0 bases, with 10 bases lying between them. This CDR3 has 14 amino acids. The CDR3 DNA reads as TGCAGCGTTGAGAGGGGGGGAAGCACAGATACGCAGTATTTT. Its translation is CSVERGGSTDTQYF.

This clonotype has more than one count but fewer than ten. The chain employs TRBV12-3 or TRBV12-4 and TRBJ1-2; TRBD1 matches 7 bases. The junction had 8 bases not matched to a gene; V was cut back by 5 bases and J by 5 bases. CDR3 length: 14 residues. CDR3 in amino acids: CASSPGGQPYGYTF. The CDR3, as DNA: TGTGCCAGCAGTCCGGGGGGACAGCCGTATGGCTACACCTTC.

The chain couples TRBV12-3 or TRBV12-4 to TRBJ1-2; 9 nucleotides line up with TRBD1. The CDR3 is made up of 15 amino acids. Germline trimming cut 5 bases from V and 2 bases from J; bases unmatched to any gene: 6. The CDR3 nucleotides read TGTGCCAGCAGTCCAGGGGGACAGGGAAACTATGGCTACACCTTC. This translates into CASSPGGQGNYGYTF.

This clonotype was recorded a few times. The chain employs TRBV20-1 and TRBJ2-5; 8 bases are a match to TRBD2. Germline-derived CDR1 and CDR2 are DFQATT and SNEGSKA (reference sequence). CDR3 size: 17 residues. The V segment lost 2 bases and the J segment 5 bases; nucleotides outside the gene matches: 16. CDR3 residues: CSARPEALADRGETQYF. CDR3 in DNA: TGCAGTGCTAGACCAGAGGCACTAGCGGATCGCGGGGAGACCCAGTACTTC.

This clonotype was observed a few times. V usage is TRBV12-3 or TRBV12-4 and J usage is TRBJ2-1; 7 nucleotides line up with TRBD2. This CDR3 is 15 amino acids long. V trimming: 5 bases; J trimming: 4 bases; junction bases outside the gene matches: 8. The CDR3 sequence is CASSLQAGPYNEQFF. The CDR3 DNA sequence: TGTGCCAGCAGTCTCCAAGCGGGACCATACAATGAGCAGTTCTTC.

This clonotype was counted a few times. This sequence joins TRBV5-1 and TRBJ2-2; a weak D match, TRBD1 (5 bases). The V gene lost 4 bases and the J gene lost 0 bases, with 13 bases spanning the gap. The CDR3 has 16 residues. CDR1 is SGHRS and CDR2 is YFSETQ in the germline V gene. CDR3 sequence reads: CASSMTVHTNTGELFF. CDR3 DNA: TGCGCCAGCAGCATGACAGTTCATACGAACACCGGGGAGCTGTTTTTT.

The genes are TRBV20-1 and TRBJ2-3; possible D gene TRBD2, 6 bases. This CDR3 spans 15 amino acids. Trimming removed 0 bases from V and 0 bases from J, with 10 bases in between. The germline V gene has CDR1 DFQATT and CDR2 SNEGSKA (reference sequence). CDR3 region: CSAREEGPSTDTQYF. The DNA for the CDR3 is TGCAGTGCTAGAGAGGAGGGCCCTAGCACAGATACGCAGTATTTT.

This clonotype was seen a few times. V is TRBV6-5 and J is TRBJ2-7; TRBD1 agrees at 9 bases. Germline-derived CDR1 and CDR2 are MNHEY and SVGAGI. The CDR3 is 16 residues long. V lost 0 bases to trimming and J lost 6 bases; unmatched junction nucleotides: 9. The DNA for the CDR3 is TGTGCCAGCAGTTACTCCCGCCCCGGGACAGGGTCCGAGCAGTACTTC. Translating it yields CASSYSRPGTGSEQYF.

This clonotype was found a few times. V and J are TRBV9 and TRBJ2-1, with D perhaps TRBD1 (6 bases). The germline V gene encodes CDR1 SGDLS and CDR2 YYNGEE. The ends were cut back, 0 bases at V and 5 bases at J, with 12 bases in the middle. The CDR3 loop spans 15 amino acids. The CDR3 sequence: CASSVVGTLDNEQFF. CDR3 DNA: TGTGCCAGCAGCGTAGTTGGGACACTAGACAATGAGCAGTTCTTC.

CDR3 nucleotides: TGTGCCAGCAGCCCCCTTGAGATTCGCGGGCGTCAGTACTTC. Its protein is CASSPLEIRGRQYF. The V gene is TRBV7-2, the J gene TRBJ2-7, with a possible D match to TRBD2 (5 bases). CDR3 length: 14 residues. Germline CDR1 reads SGHTA; CDR2 reads FQGNSA. V gave up 5 bases and J gave up 10 bases, with 21 bases separating them.

This clonotype has a handful of counts. The rearrangement joins TRBV6-1 to TRBJ2-7; 7 nucleotides align to TRBD1. Trimming cost V 2 bases and J 0 bases; bases outside gene matches: 1. There are 14 residues in the CDR3. Germline V gene sequence: CDR1 MNHNS, CDR2 SASEGT. The chain's CDR3 is CASSERGHSYEQYF. The CDR3 coding sequence is TGTGCCAGCAGTGAAAGGGGGCACTCCTACGAGCAGTACTTC.

This clonotype was recorded many times. In DNA form, the CDR3 reads TGTGCCAGCAGTTACCTAGCGGGGGCCAAAGCGAACACCGGGGAGCTGTTTTTT. Its protein is CASSYLAGAKANTGELFF. V usage is TRBV6-2 or TRBV6-3 and J usage is TRBJ2-2, with 10 bases fitting TRBD2. There are 18 residues in the CDR3. Trimming took 2 bases from V and 0 from J; bases not matched to a gene: 6. Germline lookup yields CDR1 MNHEY and CDR2 SVGEGT.

The chain has TRBV20-1 and TRBJ2-5, with TRBD2 matching 10 bases. Germline CDR1 and CDR2: DFQATT and SNEGSKA (reference sequence). The CDR3 totals 14 residues. V lost 6 bases, J lost 6 bases, and 10 bases stayed unmatched. The DNA of the CDR3 is TGCAGTGCATCAAAGCGGGGGGGCCTAAAGACCCAGTACTTC. The encoded protein is CSASKRGGLKTQYF.

The rearrangement joins TRBV7-2 to TRBJ1-3; maybe TRBD1 (5 bases). The CDR3 has 16 residues. Trimming left V 1 base short and J 2 bases short, with 12 bases between. Germline CDR1 SGHTA, CDR2 FQGNSA. The CDR3 nucleotides read TGTGCCAGCAGCTTAGTAGGTGGGGGTACTGGAAACACCATATATTTT. Residues: CASSLVGGGTGNTIYF.

This clonotype was picked up a small number of times. The chain combines TRBV28 with TRBJ2-7; D might be TRBD2 (6 bases). This CDR3 region has 18 residues. Germline V gene data show CDR1 as MDHEN and CDR2 as SYDVKM. The germline V and J ends were trimmed by 2 bases and 5 bases, with 25 bases remaining between them. In DNA, the CDR3 is TGTGCCAGCAGTTTAACCGCTTCTTCCGTCGGGGGATCCAACGAGCAGTACTTC. Translating it yields CASSLTASSVGGSNEQYF.